What follows describes a single T cell receptor beta chain. Its specificity is unknown. These data originate in a study of cytomegalovirus exposure and HLA in healthy donors. General study findings and limits: Versus the approximately 720-donor mean, an Asian-associated ancestry cluster reportedly showed fewer N-insertions in a later analysis. TCR beta V segments were, for the most part, productive about 87% or about 30% of the time in an earlier analysis. In all likelihood, a cluster of highly shared sequence variants was a sequencing artifact.

Primers: 60 Vbeta forward and 13 Jbeta reverse. Profiling relied on immunoSEQ multiplex PCR, and the TCRdb table lists in-frame clones only, not all of them. The table has roughly 150,000 clones, roughly two thirds seen once; the top ten hold under 5.5%. Germline V gives CDR1 KGHSH, CDR2 LQKENI. CDR3 length: 16 amino acids. V lost 8 bases and J 0 bases, leaving 14 bases between the germline ends. V and J are TRBV18 and TRBJ2-6; D is perhaps TRBD1 (6 bases). This sequence originates from a woman aged 18-30 years in good health and CMV-seropositive. Sequencing used PBMCs. The CDR3 protein is CASPRQDHSGANVLTF. The CDR3 DNA reads as TGTGCCAGCCCACGACAGGACCACTCTGGGGCCAACGTCCTGACTTTC.